A single sample is the source of the 9 T cell receptor beta chains below, sequenced in a study of cytomegalovirus exposure and HLA in healthy donors. 60 Vbeta and 13 Jbeta primers were used in PCR. Only in-frame clones appear in the TCRdb table, and some are missing; sequencing was by immunoSEQ multiplex PCR. The sample includes more than 95,000 clones, roughly 76% of them seen just once. Sequences were obtained from PBMCs. The receptors originated from a woman in her forties or fifties in good health and CMV-seronegative.

The chain is built from TRBV6-5 and TRBJ1-1, with D uncertain. Germline CDR1 MNHEY, CDR2 SVGAGI. The CDR3 spans 13 residues. Trimming took 8 bases from V and 0 from J, leaving 10 bases between them. The CDR3: CASEREMNTEAFF. CDR3 DNA sequence: TGTGCCAGCGAACGAGAAATGAACACTGAAGCTTTCTTT.

The rearrangement uses TRBV28 and TRBJ1-6; tentative D call: TRBD1 (6 bases). Germline assignment: CDR1 MDHEN and CDR2 SYDVKM. Trimming shortened V by 7 bases and J by 9 bases, and 22 bases separated the two germline ends. This CDR3 region has 16 residues. This CDR3 reads CASTLLTGFEASPLHF. The CDR3 coding sequence is TGTGCCAGCACCTTACTCACAGGGTTTGAGGCTTCACCCCTCCACTTT.

The chain employs TRBV2 and TRBJ2-1; 11 positions match TRBD2. CDR3 length: 15 residues. The J segment lost 3 bases and the V segment lost 6 bases, leaving 4 bases of the junction unmatched. CDR1 and CDR2 from the germline V gene are SNHLY and FYNNEI. CDR3 bases: TGTGCCAGCAGACTAGCGGGAGTAGTCTACAATGAGCAGTTCTTC. Translated, it gives CASRLAGVVYNEQFF.

The rearrangement uses TRBV7-9 and TRBJ1-2; D call uncertain. V was pared by 5 bases and J by 0 bases, with 4 bases between. This CDR3 is 12 amino acids long. CDR1 and CDR2 (germline): SEHNR, FQNEAQ (reference sequence). CDR3 residues: CASSPANYGYTF. The CDR3 DNA reads as TGTGCCAGCAGCCCAGCTAACTATGGCTACACCTTC.

V is TRBV28 and J is TRBJ2-1; 11 bases map to TRBD2. The germline gives CDR1 MDHEN, CDR2 SYDVKM. J lost 7 bases, V lost 8 bases, and 13 bases had no gene match. The CDR3 extends over 16 amino acids. The DNA for the CDR3 is TGTGCCAGCGGAATCGAACTAGCGGGAGTTTCTAATGAGCAGTTCTTC. Its protein product is CASGIELAGVSNEQFF.

Only a few counts were recorded for this clone. The rearrangement links TRBV29-1 to TRBJ1-1, with unresolved D. Trimming removed 4 bases at V and 6 bases at J, with 12 bases between. Germline V lookup: CDR1 SQVTM, CDR2 ANQGSEA. The CDR3 contains 12 residues. CDR3 coding DNA: TGCAGCGTTGTTGGGCCAAGGCCTGAAGCTTTCTTT. Translated: CSVVGPRPEAFF.

This chain links TRBV15 with TRBJ1-3; D is perhaps TRBD1 (6 bases). The V gene lost 0 bases and the J gene lost 8 bases, with 11 bases spanning the gap. Germline loops: CDR1 LNHNV, CDR2 YYDKDF (reference sequence). The CDR3 has 14 residues. For the CDR3, the DNA is TGTGCCACCAGCAGAGATGCTTGGACAGACACCATATATTTT. It codes for CATSRDAWTDTIYF.

A single count supports this clone. The genes are TRBV5-4 and TRBJ2-1; the match to TRBD2 covers 10 bases. Trimming cost V 3 bases and J 8 bases; bases outside gene matches: 5. From germline, CDR1 is SGHNT and CDR2 YYREEE (reference sequence). The CDR3 contains 14 residues. The CDR3 region has the DNA TGTGCCAGCAGCTCGCCCGGGACTAGCGATGAGCAGTTCTTC. As protein: CASSSPGTSDEQFF. The full variable domain, with the rest looked up from reference TRBV5-4 and TRBJ2-1, is ETGVTQSPTHLIKTRGQQVTLRCSSQSGHNTVSWYQQALGQGPQFIFQYYREEENGRGNFPPRFSGLQFPNYSSELNVNALELDDSALYLCASSSPGTSDEQFFGPGTRLTVL.

This clone was seen a few times. The chain is built from TRBV7-8 and TRBJ2-7; D gene unclear. In germline, CDR1 is SGHVS, CDR2 FQNEAQ. The CDR3 is 12 residues long. V was shortened by 5 bases and J by 7 bases, with 12 bases between the two germline ends. The chain's CDR3 is CASSLTLREQYF. The CDR3 region has the DNA TGTGCCAGCAGCCTTACCCTCAGGGAGCAGTACTTC.